A selection of T cell receptor beta chains follows, all from one sample in a study of blood T cell repertoires in COVID-19. Method: immunoSEQ multiplex PCR; TCRdb's copy keeps in-frame clones and lacks some. This sample yields some 270,000 clones, of which roughly 88% are seen a single time; roughly 4% belongs to the top ten. What was sequenced was PBMCs or T cells enriched from blood (not recorded which). The receptors originated from a woman aged 25-40 years who had recovered from COVID-19. Both conserved end residues are part of each CDR3. A D gene is named only where the DNA matches it firmly. Size tells how often a clone was seen (once, few, many) or the class of an expanded clone, and some rows leave it out.

v_call	clone_size	j_call	d_call	cdr3_nt	cdr3_aa
TRBV5-1	-	TRBJ1-2	-	TGCGCCAGCGGGACTTCCGAGAACTATGGCTACACCTTC	CASGTSENYGYTF
TRBV28	-	TRBJ1-2	TRBD1	TGTGCCAGCAGTTTACAGGGGGCGCACTATGGCTACACCTTC	CASSLQGAHYGYTF
TRBV25-1	-	TRBJ1-2	TRBD1	TGTGCCAGCAGACCACAGGGGGACTATGGCTACACCTTC	CASRPQGDYGYTF
TRBV3-1/TRBV3-2	-	TRBJ2-1	-	TGTGCCAGCAGCCGCGGCGACAATGAGCAGTTCTTC	CASSRGDNEQFF
TRBV27	-	TRBJ1-3	-	TGTGCCAGCAGTTTGATCTGGGGGGCTGGAAACACCATATATTTT	CASSLIWGAGNTIYF
TRBV6-1	-	TRBJ2-7	TRBD1	TGTGCCAGCAGTGAAGGGACAGGGTTTTTAAGAGAGCAGTACTTC	CASSEGTGFLREQYF
TRBV2	-	TRBJ2-5	-	TGTGCCAGCAGGAGGGATGACAGGACCGGCGAGACCCAGTACTTC	CASRRDDRTGETQYF
TRBV2	-	TRBJ2-5	TRBD2	TGTGCCAGCAGTGGAACTAGCGTACAAGAGACCCAGTACTTC	CASSGTSVQETQYF
TRBV28	-	TRBJ1-5	-	TGTGCCAGTACTGAAACTGTTTATCAGCCCCAGCATTTT	CASTETVYQPQHF
TRBV19	-	TRBJ1-1	TRBD1	TGTGCCAGTAGTATAAGGGACAGGGGGAGCCGGAACACTGAAGCTTTCTTT	CASSIRDRGSRNTEAFF
TRBV19	-	TRBJ2-6	-	TGTGCCAGTACCCTCTCTGGGGCCAACGTCCTGACTTTC	CASTLSGANVLTF
TRBV19	-	TRBJ1-4	-	TGTGCCAGTAGTATCAGGTCTGCAACTAATGAAAAACTGTTTTTT	CASSIRSATNEKLFF
TRBV5-1	-	TRBJ2-1	TRBD2	TGCGCCAGCAGCTTTGGGACTAGCGGGAGCAATGAGCAGTTCTTC	CASSFGTSGSNEQFF
TRBV27	once	TRBJ2-7	TRBD2	TGTGCCAGCAGTTTAGCGGGGGGGTTCTACGAGCAGTACTTC	CASSLAGGFYEQYF
TRBV15	-	TRBJ2-7	-	TGTGCCACCAGCAGTGTCCAGGCCTCCGACGAGCAGTACTTC	CATSSVQASDEQYF
TRBV6-5	-	TRBJ1-4	-	TGTGCCAGCAGTTACGGGGGGTTCGAGGAAAAACTGTTTTTT	CASSYGGFEEKLFF
TRBV28	few	TRBJ1-4	-	TGTGCCAGCAGCTCACGTTATGTCCCGGGATTGAGGGAAAAACTGTTTTTT	CASSSRYVPGLREKLFF
TRBV29-1	-	TRBJ2-5	-	TGCAGCGTCAGTAAGATCCTGGAGACCCAGTACTTC	CSVSKILETQYF
TRBV6-5	-	TRBJ2-2	-	TGTGCCAGCGTCGAGGTCTTGAACACCGGGGAGCTGTTTTTT	CASVEVLNTGELFF
TRBV19	-	TRBJ2-1	TRBD2	TGTGCCAGTAGTATCTTGGTCGGGACTAACAATGAGCAGTTCTTC	CASSILVGTNNEQFF
TRBV11-1	-	TRBJ2-5	-	TGTGCCAGCAGTTGGAGTCCTTCCCAAGAGACCCAGTACTTC	CASSWSPSQETQYF
TRBV12-3/TRBV12-4	-	TRBJ1-2	-	TGTGCCAGCAATAGTGGAGCTAACTATGGCTACACCTTC	CASNSGANYGYTF
TRBV29-1	few	TRBJ1-1	-	TGCAGCGTTAAACAGGTCCTTCTCACTGAAGCTTTCTTT	CSVKQVLLTEAFF
TRBV28	-	TRBJ2-7	-	TGTGCCAGCAGTTTATCCAGGGACGAGCAGTACTTC	CASSLSRDEQYF
TRBV7-3	-	TRBJ2-3	TRBD1	TGTGCCAGCAGCGATAGGACAGGGGCGGCAGATACGCAGTATTTT	CASSDRTGAADTQYF
TRBV10-1	few	TRBJ2-2	TRBD1	TGCGCCAGCAGTCATCGGACAGGGGGCTCCGGGGAGCTGTTTTTT	CASSHRTGGSGELFF
TRBV10-1	-	TRBJ2-3	TRBD1	TGCGCCAGCAGTGGAGGACAGGGTGGAGATACGCAGTATTTT	CASSGGQGGDTQYF
TRBV4-2	-	TRBJ2-6	-	TGTGCCAGCAGCCAGGGTACAGGGTCAGGGGCCAACGTCCTGACTTTC	CASSQGTGSGANVLTF
TRBV30	-	TRBJ1-2	-	TGTGCCTGGAGTGTAAGGGGGTATGGCTACACCTTC	CAWSVRGYGYTF
TRBV28	-	TRBJ2-5	-	TGTGCCAGCAGTTCCTGGGGCAGCTCCCAAGAGACCCAGTACTTC	CASSSWGSSQETQYF
TRBV5-6	-	TRBJ1-5	-	TGTGCCAGCAGCTTAGCCGGGGGGAGGCAGCCCCAGCATTTT	CASSLAGGRQPQHF
TRBV29-1	-	TRBJ2-1	TRBD2	TGCAGCGTTCCCTCTAGCGGGGCCTACAATGAGCAGTTCTTC	CSVPSSGAYNEQFF
TRBV5-1	-	TRBJ1-2	TRBD1	TGCGCCAGCAGCGCGGACAGGGGCAGGGGCTACACCTTC	CASSADRGRGYTF